Listed here is a single T cell receptor beta chain. Its antigen is still unknown. This specimen belongs to a study of CD8 T cells in Susac syndrome. The CDR3 extends over 18 amino acids. V shed 1 base, J shed 4 bases, and the junction held 13 bases outside the gene matches. Study conclusions and caveats: It was acknowledged in the study that its TCR sequencing and HLA analysis involved a relatively small number of individuals.

Random hexamers primed reverse transcription of 0.5 to 1 ug RNA. A single record per CDR3 protein comes from TCRdb applying MiXCR to the immunoSEQ multiplex PCR reads. The table shows about 200,000 distinct CDR3 sequences, with roughly 92% occurring only once. The receptor comes from a human donor in good health. V and J are TRBV23-1 and TRBJ2-1; TRBD1 agrees at 7 bases. TRBV23-1 is assigned to the ORF class and has an uncertain function. The sequencing input was CD4+ T cells from PBMCs. CDR3 in amino acids: CASSQLSSETGLYNEQFF. The CDR3 DNA follows: TGCGCCAGCAGTCAATTATCTTCCGAGACAGGGTTATACAATGAGCAGTTCTTC.